This entry concerns a single T cell receptor beta chain. Its antigen is still unknown. The source of the sample is a study of CD8 T cells in ankylosing spondylitis. General study points: It appeared that ankylosing spondylitis blood was characterized by a TCR beta motif of 8 or 9 highly homologous variants. Earlier literature documents some of the motif variants in reactive arthritis synovial fluid and blood. Reportedly, significant enrichment of disease-linked clones occurred in matched ankylosing spondylitis synovial fluid. Disease-linked clones had a CD8+ phenotype and relatively low frequency in peripheral blood.

Construction of TCR beta libraries was performed using quantitative 5'-RACE with molecular barcodes. TCRdb fed the 5' RACE reads into MiXCR, producing one record per CDR3 protein. In the table there are hundreds of thousands of distinct CDR3 sequences, over 9.5% of which are singletons. The origin of this receptor is a male donor with ankylosing spondylitis. The specimen was blood, either unsorted or a sorted T cell fraction (not recorded which).

The CDR3 sequence is CASRQNSGANVLTF. CDR3 in DNA: TGTGCCAGCAGACAGAACTCTGGGGCCAACGTCCTGACTTTC. V is TRBV6-1 and J is TRBJ2-6, with D hard to call. Per germline, CDR1 MNHNS and CDR2 SASEGT. The V end was cut by 6 bases, the J end by 0 bases, with 6 bases between. The CDR3 sequence is 14 residues long.